The clone carrying this T cell receptor (beta chain) was seen ten or more times. Its antigen is currently unknown. Arm-PCR of CDR3 regions and iRepertoire HTBI primers were used to build TCR beta libraries. TCRdb reprocessed the multiplex PCR reads with MiXCR, giving one entry per CDR3 protein. Altogether 300,000 to 450,000 distinct CDR3 sequences are present, 15% to 17% being singletons, with the ten largest covering approximately 22%. V was shortened by 3 bases and J by 5 bases, with 11 bases between the two germline ends. The CDR3 is 12 amino acids. The V gene's germline CDR1 is DFQATT and CDR2 SNEGSKA (reference sequence). This sample was taken from a study of regulatory T cells in long-lasting Graves disease. Study-wide points: The persistent group shared fewer than 3,500 public clonotypes, more than the approximately 930 shared by new patients.

Time point defined: newly diagnosed GD, antithyroid drugs for less than 3 months. PBMC RNA served as the TCR library source. Diagnosing Graves' disease relied on the American Thyroid Association guidelines. As collected, the peripheral blood samples measured roughly 10 milliliters each and went into EDTA tubes. The sequence was collected from a female donor with Graves disease. The chain joins TRBV20-1 to TRBJ2-7; no reliable D call. This specimen was peripheral blood mononuclear cells (PBMCs), taken at new diagnosis, from a patient treated with antithyroid drugs. The CDR3 loop reads CSARNRPDEQYF. CDR3 sequence (DNA): TGCAGTGCTAGGAACCGGCCTGACGAGCAGTACTTC.